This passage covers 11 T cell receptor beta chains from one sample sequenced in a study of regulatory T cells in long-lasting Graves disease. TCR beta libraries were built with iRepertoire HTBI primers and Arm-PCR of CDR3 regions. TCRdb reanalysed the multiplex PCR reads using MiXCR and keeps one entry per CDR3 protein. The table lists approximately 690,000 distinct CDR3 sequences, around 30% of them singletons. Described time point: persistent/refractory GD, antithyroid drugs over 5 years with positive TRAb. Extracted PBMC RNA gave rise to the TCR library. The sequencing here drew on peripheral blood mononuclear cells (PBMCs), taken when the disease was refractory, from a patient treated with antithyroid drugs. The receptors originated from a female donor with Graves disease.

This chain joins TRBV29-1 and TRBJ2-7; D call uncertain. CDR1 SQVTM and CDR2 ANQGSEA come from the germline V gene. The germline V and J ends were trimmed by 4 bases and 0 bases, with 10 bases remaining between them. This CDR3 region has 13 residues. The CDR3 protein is CSVASDISYEQYF. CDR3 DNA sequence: TGCAGCGTTGCCAGCGACATCTCCTACGAGCAGTACTTC.

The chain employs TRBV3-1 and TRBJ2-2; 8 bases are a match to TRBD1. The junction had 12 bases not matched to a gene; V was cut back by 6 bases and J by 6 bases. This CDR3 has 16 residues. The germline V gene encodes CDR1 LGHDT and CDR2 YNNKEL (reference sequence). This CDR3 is CASRLSRDRRAGELFF. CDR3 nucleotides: TGTGCCAGCAGGCTATCCCGGGACAGGAGGGCCGGGGAGCTGTTTTTT. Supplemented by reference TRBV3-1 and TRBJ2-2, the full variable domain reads DTAVSQTPKYLVTQMGNDKSIKCEQNLGHDTMYWYKQDSKKFLKIMFSYNNKELIINETVPNRFSPKSPDKAHLNLHINSLELGDSAVYFCASRLSRDRRAGELFFGEGSRLTVL.

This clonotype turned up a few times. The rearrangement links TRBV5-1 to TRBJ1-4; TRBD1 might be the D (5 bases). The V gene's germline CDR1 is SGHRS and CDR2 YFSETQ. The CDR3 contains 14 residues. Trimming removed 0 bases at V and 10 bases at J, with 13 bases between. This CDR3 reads CASSLDQGLGKLFF. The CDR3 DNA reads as TGCGCCAGCAGCTTGGACCAGGGTTTGGGAAAACTGTTTTTT. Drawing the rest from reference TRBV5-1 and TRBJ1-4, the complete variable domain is KAGVTQTPRYLIKTRGQQVTLSCSPISGHRSVSWYQQTPGQGLQFLFEYFSETQRNKGNFPGRFSGRQFSNSRSEMNVSTLELGDSALYLCASSLDQGLGKLFFGSGTQLSVL.

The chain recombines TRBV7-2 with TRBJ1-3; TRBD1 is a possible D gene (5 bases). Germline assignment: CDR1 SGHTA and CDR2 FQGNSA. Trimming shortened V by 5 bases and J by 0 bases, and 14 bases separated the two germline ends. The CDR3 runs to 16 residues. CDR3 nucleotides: TGTGCCAGCAGCATACAGGTGACCCACTCTGGAAACACCATATATTTT. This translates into CASSIQVTHSGNTIYF.

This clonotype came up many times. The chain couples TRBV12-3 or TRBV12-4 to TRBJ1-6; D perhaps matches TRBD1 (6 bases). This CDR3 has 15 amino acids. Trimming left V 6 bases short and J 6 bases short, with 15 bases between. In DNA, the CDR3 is TGTGCCAGCAGGTCTACAGGGATCGGTAATTCACCCCTCCACTTT. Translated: CASRSTGIGNSPLHF.

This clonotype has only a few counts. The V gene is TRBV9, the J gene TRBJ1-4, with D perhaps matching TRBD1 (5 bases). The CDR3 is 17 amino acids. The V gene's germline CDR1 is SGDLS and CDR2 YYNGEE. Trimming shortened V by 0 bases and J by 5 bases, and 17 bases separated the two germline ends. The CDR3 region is CASSVDPSGGWNEKLFF. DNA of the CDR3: TGTGCCAGCAGCGTAGACCCCTCCGGGGGTTGGAATGAAAAACTGTTTTTT. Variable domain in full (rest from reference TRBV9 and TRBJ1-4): DSGVTQTPKHLITATGQRVTLRCSPRSGDLSVYWYQQSLDQGLQFLIQYYNGEERAKGNILERFSAQQFPDLHSELNLSSLELGDSALYFCASSVDPSGGWNEKLFFGSGTQLSVL.

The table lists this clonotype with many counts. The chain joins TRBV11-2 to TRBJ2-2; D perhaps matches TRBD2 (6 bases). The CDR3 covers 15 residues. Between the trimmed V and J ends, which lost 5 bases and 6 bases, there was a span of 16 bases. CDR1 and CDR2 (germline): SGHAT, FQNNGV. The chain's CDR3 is CASSPGPRGAGELFF. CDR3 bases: TGTGCCAGCAGCCCGGGACCGCGCGGGGCCGGGGAGCTGTTTTTT.

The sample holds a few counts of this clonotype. This CDR3 reads CASSPSTGTYEQYF. CDR3 bases: TGCGCCAGCAGCCCGTCGACAGGGACCTACGAGCAGTACTTC. The J gene is TRBJ2-7, the V gene TRBV5-1; TRBD1 agrees at 7 bases. Germline trimming cut 4 bases from V and 2 bases from J; bases unmatched to any gene: 6. Germline CDR1 is SGHRS and CDR2 is YFSETQ. This CDR3 is built from 14 residues.

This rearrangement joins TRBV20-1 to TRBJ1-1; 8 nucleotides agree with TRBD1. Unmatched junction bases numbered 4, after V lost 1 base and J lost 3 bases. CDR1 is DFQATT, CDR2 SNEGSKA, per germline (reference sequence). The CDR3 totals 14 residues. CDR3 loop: CSARATGEDTEAFF. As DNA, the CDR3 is TGCAGTGCTAGAGCGACAGGGGAGGACACTGAAGCTTTCTTT.

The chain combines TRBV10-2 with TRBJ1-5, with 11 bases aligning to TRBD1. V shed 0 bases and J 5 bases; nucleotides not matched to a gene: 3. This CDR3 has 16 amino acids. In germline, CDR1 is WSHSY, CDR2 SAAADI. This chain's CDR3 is CASSESSDRGHQPQHF. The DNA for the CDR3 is TGCGCCAGCAGTGAGTCGTCGGACAGGGGGCATCAGCCCCAGCATTTT.

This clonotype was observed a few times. This CDR3 is CSVGGAYGYTF. The DNA for the CDR3 is TGCAGCGTTGGGGGGGCCTATGGCTACACCTTC. The rearrangement uses TRBV29-1 and TRBJ1-2, with D tentatively TRBD1 (6 bases). This CDR3 is 11 amino acids long. V was pared by 4 bases and J by 4 bases, with 7 bases between. Germline values: CDR1 SQVTM, CDR2 ANQGSEA.